The clone carrying this T cell receptor beta chain was observed at least ten times. These data come from a study of T-cell reconstitution after alpha-beta-depleted transplantation in children. Germline V lookup: CDR1 MNHNY, CDR2 SVGAGI (reference sequence). The CDR3 spans 12 residues. The V end was cut by 7 bases, the J end by 6 bases, with 11 bases between. Unique molecular identifiers were used to barcode this TCRbeta library. TCRdb fed the PCR reads into MiXCR, producing one record per CDR3 protein. The sample consists of fewer than 120,000 distinct CDR3 sequences, about a tenth of them appearing once.

The sequence was collected from a human donor who donated a stem cell graft to a child with acute lymphoblastic leukemia. The J gene is TRBJ2-3, the V gene TRBV6-6; no clear D. The starting material was PBMCs from the stem cell graft donor, obtained from the stem cell graft. CDR3 sequence reads: CASKSPADTQYF. DNA for the CDR3: TGTGCCAGCAAGTCCCCGGCGGATACGCAGTATTTT.